This is a list of T cell receptor beta chains from one sample in a study of beta chain features in type 1 diabetes. This table comes from immunoSEQ multiplex PCR, and its TCRdb copy is limited to in-frame clones, with some not included. The data show about 650,000 clones, roughly 12% seen once. The sample was naive CD4+ T cells from blood. These receptors were taken from a man aged 30 to 45 with type 1 diabetes. CDR3s leave out the opening cysteine and the closing phenylalanine or tryptophan. D genes are given only for firm matches. Clone sizes are given selectively: once, few, many, or a class where the clone is expanded.

size	V	D	J	CDR3
few	TRBV7-2	TRBD2	TRBJ2-1	ASSRRLAGGDGEQF
-	TRBV2	TRBD2	TRBJ2-7	ASSGGSGKYEQY
-	TRBV19	-	TRBJ1-6	ASSIGKDSPLH
few	TRBV6-6	-	TRBJ1-3	ASSYLQSSGNTIY
few	TRBV9	-	TRBJ1-2	ASSPNVGPYGYT
-	TRBV11-3	TRBD1	TRBJ2-7	ASSLDRQGYEQY
few	TRBV7-2	-	TRBJ1-6	ASSWRKYNSPLH
-	TRBV10-3	TRBD1	TRBJ2-5	AISESPGQAGTQY
-	TRBV28	-	TRBJ2-5	ASSFYGRAATQY
few	TRBV9	TRBD1	TRBJ2-2	ASSARPGTGGTGELF
-	TRBV14	TRBD1	TRBJ2-1	ASSPGTAYNEQF
-	TRBV7-9	TRBD1	TRBJ1-2	ASSSQGQGLNYGYT
few	TRBV30	-	TRBJ1-5	GLGMGNQPQH
-	TRBV18	-	TRBJ2-7	ASSPFGGYEQY
few	TRBV2	-	TRBJ1-5	ASGSENSNQPQH
-	TRBV27	TRBD2	TRBJ2-1	ASRLSGGSNYEQF
-	TRBV11-2	TRBD1	TRBJ2-1	ASSLDRYNEQF
-	TRBV7-9	-	TRBJ2-1	ASSLALAQNNEQF
-	TRBV2	TRBD2	TRBJ2-1	ASRPLAGAPRHQYNEQF
-	TRBV7-8	-	TRBJ1-2	ASSPRGGAGGYT
-	TRBV28	TRBD1	TRBJ2-5	ASSARQGVSETQY
few	TRBV19	-	TRBJ2-6	ASNLAATSGANVLT
-	TRBV18	TRBD1	TRBJ2-1	ASSQGAGNEQF
few	TRBV2	-	TRBJ2-1	ASKLGAGTSYNEQF
-	TRBV5-1	TRBD2	TRBJ2-3	ASSLLGGGAVDTQY
few	TRBV7-2	-	TRBJ2-3	ASSLTQGSDTQY
-	TRBV10-3	TRBD1	TRBJ2-2	AISESWTGITGELF
few	TRBV4-3	-	TRBJ1-2	ASSQVSGVNYGYT
few	TRBV5-1	TRBD1	TRBJ2-7	ASSDQDRGDYEQY
-	TRBV5-1	-	TRBJ2-1	ASRRLPGADNEQF
-	TRBV30	-	TRBJ1-4	AWSSGGTNEKLF
-	TRBV29-1	-	TRBJ1-2	SVAQGSGYT
-	TRBV7-2	-	TRBJ2-3	ASSLDFPTLTTDTQY
few	TRBV23-1	-	TRBJ1-1	ASSQIRFAYVAGPMNTEAF
-	TRBV9	-	TRBJ1-1	ASSVGVGVNTEAF
-	TRBV10-3	TRBD1	TRBJ2-7	AISPGQGAYEQY
-	TRBV6-5	-	TRBJ1-2	ASSYSVSGGYT
few	TRBV7-2	TRBD2	TRBJ2-7	ASSPGASSGGPYEQY
-	TRBV7-2	TRBD2	TRBJ2-3	ASSQLAGGTDTQY
-	TRBV5-1	-	TRBJ2-5	ASSQSQETQY
-	TRBV7-9	-	TRBJ1-1	ASSFSTGPTEAF
few	TRBV15	-	TRBJ1-3	ATSRQTLEGNTIY